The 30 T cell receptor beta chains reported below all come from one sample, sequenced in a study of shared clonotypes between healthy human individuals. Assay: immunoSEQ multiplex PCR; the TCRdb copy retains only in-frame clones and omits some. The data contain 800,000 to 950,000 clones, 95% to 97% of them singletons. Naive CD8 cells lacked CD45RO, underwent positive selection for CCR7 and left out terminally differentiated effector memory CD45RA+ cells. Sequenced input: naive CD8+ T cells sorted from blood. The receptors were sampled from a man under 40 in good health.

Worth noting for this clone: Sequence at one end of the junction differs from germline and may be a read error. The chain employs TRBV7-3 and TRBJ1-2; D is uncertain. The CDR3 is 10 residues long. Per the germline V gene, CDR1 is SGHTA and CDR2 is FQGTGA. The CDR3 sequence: CASSSSLGDF. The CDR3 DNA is TGTGCCAGCAGCTCATCCCTTGGGGACTTC.

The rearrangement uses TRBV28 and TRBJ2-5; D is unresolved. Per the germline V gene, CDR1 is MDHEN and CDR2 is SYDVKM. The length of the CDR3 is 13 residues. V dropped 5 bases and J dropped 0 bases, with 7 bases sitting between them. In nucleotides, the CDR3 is TGTGCCAGCAGTGGCACCGACCAAGAGACCCAGTACTTC. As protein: CASSGTDQETQYF.

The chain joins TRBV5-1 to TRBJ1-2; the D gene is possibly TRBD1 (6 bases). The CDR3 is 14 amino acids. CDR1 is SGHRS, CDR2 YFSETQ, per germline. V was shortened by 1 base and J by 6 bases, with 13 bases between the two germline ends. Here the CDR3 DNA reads TGCGCCAGCAGCTTGCCAGGGGCGATGGATGGCTACACCTTC. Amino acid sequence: CASSLPGAMDGYTF.

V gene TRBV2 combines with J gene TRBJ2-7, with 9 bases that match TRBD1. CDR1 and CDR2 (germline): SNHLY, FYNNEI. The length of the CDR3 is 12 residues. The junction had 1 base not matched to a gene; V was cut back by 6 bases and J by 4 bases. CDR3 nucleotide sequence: TGTGCCAGCAGGGGACAGGGTTACGAGCAGTACTTC. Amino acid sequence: CASRGQGYEQYF.

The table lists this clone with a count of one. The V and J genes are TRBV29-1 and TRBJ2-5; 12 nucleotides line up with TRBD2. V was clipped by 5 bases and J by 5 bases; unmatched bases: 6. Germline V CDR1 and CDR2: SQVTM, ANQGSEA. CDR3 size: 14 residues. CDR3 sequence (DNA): TGCAGCGTTAGTCGACTAGCGGGAGTTGAGACCCAGTACTTC. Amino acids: CSVSRLAGVETQYF.

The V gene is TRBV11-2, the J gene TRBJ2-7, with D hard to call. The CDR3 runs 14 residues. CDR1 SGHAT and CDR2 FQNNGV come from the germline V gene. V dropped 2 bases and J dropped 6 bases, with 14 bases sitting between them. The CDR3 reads CASSLHVGLIEQYF. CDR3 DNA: TGTGCCAGCAGCTTACACGTCGGCCTCATCGAGCAGTACTTC.

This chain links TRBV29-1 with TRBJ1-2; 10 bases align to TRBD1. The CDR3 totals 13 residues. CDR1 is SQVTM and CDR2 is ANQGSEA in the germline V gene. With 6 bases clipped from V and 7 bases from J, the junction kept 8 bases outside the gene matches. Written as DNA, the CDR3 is TGCAGCGTCACGGACAGGGGGGTAGCTGGCTACACCTTC. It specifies CSVTDRGVAGYTF.

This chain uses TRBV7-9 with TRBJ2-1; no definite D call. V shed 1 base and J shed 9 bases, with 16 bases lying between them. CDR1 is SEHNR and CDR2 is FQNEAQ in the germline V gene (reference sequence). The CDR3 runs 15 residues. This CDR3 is CASSLDLLKDGEQFF. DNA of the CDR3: TGTGCCAGCAGCTTAGACCTTCTCAAGGACGGTGAGCAGTTCTTC. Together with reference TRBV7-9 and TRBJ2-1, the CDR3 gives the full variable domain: DTGVSQNPRHKITKRGQNVTFRCDPISEHNRLYWYRQTLGQGPEFLTYFQNEAQLEKSRLLSDRFSAERPKGSFSTLEIQRTEQGDSAMYLCASSLDLLKDGEQFFGPGTRLTVL.

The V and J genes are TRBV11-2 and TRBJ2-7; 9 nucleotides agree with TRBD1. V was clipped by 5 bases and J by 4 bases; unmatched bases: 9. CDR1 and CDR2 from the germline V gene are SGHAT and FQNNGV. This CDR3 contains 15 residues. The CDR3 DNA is TGTGCCAGCAGCGCTGGACAGGGGTCCCCTTACGAGCAGTACTTC. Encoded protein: CASSAGQGSPYEQYF.

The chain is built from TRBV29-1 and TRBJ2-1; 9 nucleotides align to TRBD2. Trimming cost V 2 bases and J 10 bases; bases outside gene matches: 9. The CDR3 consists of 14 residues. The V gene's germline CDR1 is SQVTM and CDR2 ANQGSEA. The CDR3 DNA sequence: TGCAGCGTTGAAATAGCGGGAGTACTGGTAGAGCAGTTCTTC. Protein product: CSVEIAGVLVEQFF.

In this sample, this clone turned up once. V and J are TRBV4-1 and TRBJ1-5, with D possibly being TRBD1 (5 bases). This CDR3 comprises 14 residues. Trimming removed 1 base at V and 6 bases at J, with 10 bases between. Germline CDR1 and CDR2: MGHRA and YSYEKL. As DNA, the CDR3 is TGCGCCAGCAGCCAAGTTGGGGGTATTCAGCCCCAGCATTTT. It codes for CASSQVGGIQPQHF.

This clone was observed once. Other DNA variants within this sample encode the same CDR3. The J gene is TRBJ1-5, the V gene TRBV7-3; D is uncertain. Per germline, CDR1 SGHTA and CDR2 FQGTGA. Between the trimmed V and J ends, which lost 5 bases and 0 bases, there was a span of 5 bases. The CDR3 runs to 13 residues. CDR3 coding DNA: TGTGCCAGCAGCCCCGATAGCAATCAGCCCCAGCATTTT. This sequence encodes CASSPDSNQPQHF.

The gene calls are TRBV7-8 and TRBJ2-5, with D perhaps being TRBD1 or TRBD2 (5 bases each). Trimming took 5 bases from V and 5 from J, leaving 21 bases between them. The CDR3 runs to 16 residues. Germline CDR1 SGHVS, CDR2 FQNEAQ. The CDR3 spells CASSENRGPNWETQYF. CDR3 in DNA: TGTGCCAGCAGCGAAAACCGGGGACCCAACTGGGAGACCCAGTACTTC.

The CDR3 spells CASSVEGLSTDTQYF. CDR3 DNA: TGTGCCAGCAGCGTAGAGGGACTCAGCACAGATACGCAGTATTTT. The chain combines TRBV9 with TRBJ2-3, with D possibly matching TRBD2 (6 bases). The V gene lost 0 bases and the J gene lost 0 bases, with 8 bases spanning the gap. Looked up from germline, CDR1 is SGDLS and CDR2 is YYNGEE. CDR3 length: 15 amino acids.

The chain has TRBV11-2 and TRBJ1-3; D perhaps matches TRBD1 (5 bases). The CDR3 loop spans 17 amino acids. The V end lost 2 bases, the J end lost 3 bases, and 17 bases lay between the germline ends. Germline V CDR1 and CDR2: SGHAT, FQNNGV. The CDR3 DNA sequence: TGTGCCAGCAGCTTAAGGTTCGGGGGTCTGGTTGGAAACACCATATATTTT. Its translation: CASSLRFGGLVGNTIYF.

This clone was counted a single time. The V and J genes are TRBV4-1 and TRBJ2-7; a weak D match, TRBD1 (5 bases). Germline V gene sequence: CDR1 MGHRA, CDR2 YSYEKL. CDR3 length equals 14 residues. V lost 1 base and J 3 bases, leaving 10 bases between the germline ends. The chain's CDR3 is CASSQVQGIYEQYF. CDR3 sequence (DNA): TGCGCCAGCAGCCAAGTTCAGGGAATCTACGAGCAGTACTTC.

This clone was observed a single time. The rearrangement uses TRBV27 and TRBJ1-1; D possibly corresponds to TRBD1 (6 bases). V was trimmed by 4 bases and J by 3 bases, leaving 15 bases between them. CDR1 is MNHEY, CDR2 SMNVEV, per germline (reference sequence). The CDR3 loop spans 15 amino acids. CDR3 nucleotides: TGTGCCAGCAGTTCCATCGGACAGAGAGACACTGAAGCTTTCTTT. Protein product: CASSSIGQRDTEAFF.

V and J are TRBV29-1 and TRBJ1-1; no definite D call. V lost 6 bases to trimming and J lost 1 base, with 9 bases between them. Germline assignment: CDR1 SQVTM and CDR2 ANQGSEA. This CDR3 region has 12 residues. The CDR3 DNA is TGCAGCGTGGTATCGGAGAACACTGAAGCTTTCTTT. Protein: CSVVSENTEAFF.

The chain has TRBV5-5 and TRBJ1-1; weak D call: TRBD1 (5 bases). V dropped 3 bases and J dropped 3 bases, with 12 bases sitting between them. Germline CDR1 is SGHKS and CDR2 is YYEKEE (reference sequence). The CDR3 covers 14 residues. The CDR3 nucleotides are TGTGCCAGCAGCTCCCTAGACAGATACACTGAAGCTTTCTTT. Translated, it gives CASSSLDRYTEAFF.

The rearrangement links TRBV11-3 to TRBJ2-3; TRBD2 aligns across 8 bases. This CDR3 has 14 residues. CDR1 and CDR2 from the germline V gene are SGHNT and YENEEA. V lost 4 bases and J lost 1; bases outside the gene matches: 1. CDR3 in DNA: TGTGCCAGCAGCTCGCGGGAGGGCACAGATACGCAGTATTTT. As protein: CASSSREGTDTQYF.

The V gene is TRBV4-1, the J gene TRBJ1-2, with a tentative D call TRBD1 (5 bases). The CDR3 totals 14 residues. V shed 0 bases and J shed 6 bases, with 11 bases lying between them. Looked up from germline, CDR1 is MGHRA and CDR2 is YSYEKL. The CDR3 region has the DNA TGCGCCAGCAGCCAAGAGCACAGGCGGCATGGCTACACCTTC. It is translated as CASSQEHRRHGYTF.

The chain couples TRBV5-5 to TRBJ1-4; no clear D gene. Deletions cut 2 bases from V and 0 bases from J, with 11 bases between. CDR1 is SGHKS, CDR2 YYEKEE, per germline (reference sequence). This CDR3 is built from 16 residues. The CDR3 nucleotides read TGTGCCAGCAGCTTTGATTGGGATGCAACTAATGAAAAACTGTTTTTT. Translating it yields CASSFDWDATNEKLFF.

The CDR3 bases are TGCAGCGTTGGGGCGGGACAGGCCGGGCGGGACCCCTACGAGCAGTACTTC. Its protein is CSVGAGQAGRDPYEQYF. The chain has TRBV29-1 and TRBJ2-7, with TRBD1 identical over 8 bases. With V trimmed by 4 bases and J by 2 bases, 16 bases remained unmatched. This CDR3 comprises 17 residues. Per the germline V gene, CDR1 is SQVTM and CDR2 is ANQGSEA.

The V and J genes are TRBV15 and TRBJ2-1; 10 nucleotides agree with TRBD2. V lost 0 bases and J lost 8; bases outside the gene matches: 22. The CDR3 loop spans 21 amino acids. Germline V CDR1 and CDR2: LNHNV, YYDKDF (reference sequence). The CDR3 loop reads CATSRDPGSSGSVLVMDEQFF. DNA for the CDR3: TGTGCCACCAGCAGAGATCCTGGGTCTAGCGGGAGTGTCCTGGTAATGGATGAGCAGTTCTTC.

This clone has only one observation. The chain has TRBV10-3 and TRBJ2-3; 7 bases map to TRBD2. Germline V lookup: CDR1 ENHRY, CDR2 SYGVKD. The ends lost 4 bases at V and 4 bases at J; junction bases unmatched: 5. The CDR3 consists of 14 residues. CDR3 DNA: TGTGCCATCAGTGTCGGCGGGAGCCCAGATACGCAGTATTTT. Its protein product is CAISVGGSPDTQYF.

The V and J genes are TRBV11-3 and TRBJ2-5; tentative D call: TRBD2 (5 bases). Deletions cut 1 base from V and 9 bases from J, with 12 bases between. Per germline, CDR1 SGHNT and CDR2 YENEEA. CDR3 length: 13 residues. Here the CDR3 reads CASSLGGNGAQYF. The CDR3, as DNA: TGTGCCAGCAGCTTAGGAGGGAACGGCGCCCAGTACTTC.

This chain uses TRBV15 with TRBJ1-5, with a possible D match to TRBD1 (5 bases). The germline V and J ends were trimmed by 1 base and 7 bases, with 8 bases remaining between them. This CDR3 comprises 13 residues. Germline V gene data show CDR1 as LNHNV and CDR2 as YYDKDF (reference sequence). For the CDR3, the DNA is TGTGCCACCAGCAGAGTGGGGCGGCAGCCCCAGCATTTT. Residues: CATSRVGRQPQHF.

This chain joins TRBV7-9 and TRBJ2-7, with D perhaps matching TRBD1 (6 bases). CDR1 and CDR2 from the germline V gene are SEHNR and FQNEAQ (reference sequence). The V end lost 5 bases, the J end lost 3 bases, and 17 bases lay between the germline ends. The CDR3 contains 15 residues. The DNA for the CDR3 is TGTGCCAGCAGCCGAGGCTCAGGGGAGAGCTACGAGCAGTACTTC. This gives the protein CASSRGSGESYEQYF. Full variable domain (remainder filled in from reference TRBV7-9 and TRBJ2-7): DTGVSQNPRHKITKRGQNVTFRCDPISEHNRLYWYRQTLGQGPEFLTYFQNEAQLEKSRLLSDRFSAERPKGSFSTLEIQRTEQGDSAMYLCASSRGSGESYEQYFGPGTRLTVT.

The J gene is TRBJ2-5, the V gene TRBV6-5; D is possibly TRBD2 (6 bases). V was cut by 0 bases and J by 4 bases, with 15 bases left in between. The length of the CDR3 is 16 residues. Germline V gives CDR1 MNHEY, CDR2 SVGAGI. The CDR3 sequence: CASSYSLSGELETQYF. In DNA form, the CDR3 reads TGTGCCAGCAGTTACTCGTTGTCGGGGGAGCTAGAGACCCAGTACTTC.

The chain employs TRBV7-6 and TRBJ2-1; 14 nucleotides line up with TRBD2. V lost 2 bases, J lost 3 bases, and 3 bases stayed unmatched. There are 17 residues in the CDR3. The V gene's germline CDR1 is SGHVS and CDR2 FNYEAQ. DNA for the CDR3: TGTGCCAGCAGCTTAACGGGGACTAGCGGGAGCTACAATGAGCAGTTCTTC. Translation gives CASSLTGTSGSYNEQFF. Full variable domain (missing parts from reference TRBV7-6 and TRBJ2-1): GAGVSQSPRYKVTKRGQDVALRCDPISGHVSLYWYRQALGQGPEFLTYFNYEAQQDKSGLPNDRFSAERPEGSISTLTIQRTEQRDSAMYRCASSLTGTSGSYNEQFFGPGTRLTVL.